This record concerns one T cell receptor beta chain sequence. Germline-derived CDR1 and CDR2 are SNHLY and FYNNEI. The length of the CDR3 is 14 residues. The V and J ends lost 4 bases and 5 bases respectively, with 11 bases between them. This record comes from a study of T cells in narcolepsy. Assay used: immunoSEQ multiplex PCR; TCRdb lists only in-frame clones, some missing. The sample carries about 27,000 clones, about four fifths recorded once. The sample was memory (CD45RA-) CD4+ T cells from blood. This TCR was recovered from a human donor in good health. This chain connects TRBV2 to TRBJ1-4; D is possibly TRBD1 (5 bases). CDR3 amino acids: CASSVDRLNEKLFF. The CDR3 DNA is TGTGCCAGCAGTGTTGACAGACTGAATGAAAAACTGTTTTTT.